This TCR beta chain originates from a study of blood T cell repertoires in COVID-19. Turning to the study itself: T cells, B-cell-depleted T cells, or PBMCs provided the cDNA or gDNA that served as material.

V shed 7 bases, J shed 2 bases, and the junction held 4 bases outside the gene matches. The V gene's germline CDR1 is MDHEN and CDR2 SYDVKM. The CDR3 is made up of 13 amino acids. Everyone who took part was about 18 to 90 years old, and they came from about 25 US areas. Assignment of participants to cohorts was predicated upon participant-reported clinical history. Measured with immunoSEQ multiplex PCR; TCRdb has only the in-frame clones, and not every one. The profile shows some 300,000 clones, almost 90% of them singletons. What was sequenced was PBMCs or T cells enriched from blood (not recorded which). This TCR came from a woman aged 18-29 years with acute COVID-19. The genes are TRBV28 and TRBJ2-7, with 8 bases identical to TRBD1. The CDR3 is CASTPGQAYEQYF. CDR3 coding DNA: TGTGCCAGCACTCCGGGACAGGCCTACGAGCAGTACTTC.